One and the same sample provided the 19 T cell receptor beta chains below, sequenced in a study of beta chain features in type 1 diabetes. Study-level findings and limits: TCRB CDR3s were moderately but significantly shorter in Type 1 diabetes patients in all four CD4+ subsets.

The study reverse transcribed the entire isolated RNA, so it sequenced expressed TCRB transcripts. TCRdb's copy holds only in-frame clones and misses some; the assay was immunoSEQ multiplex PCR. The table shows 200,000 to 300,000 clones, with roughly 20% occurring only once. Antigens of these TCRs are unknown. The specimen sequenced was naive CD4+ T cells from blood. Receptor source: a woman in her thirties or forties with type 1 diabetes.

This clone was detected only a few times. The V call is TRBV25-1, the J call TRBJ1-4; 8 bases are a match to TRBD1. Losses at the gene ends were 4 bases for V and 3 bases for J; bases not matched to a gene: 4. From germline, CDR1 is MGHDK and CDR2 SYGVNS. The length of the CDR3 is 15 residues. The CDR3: CASSATQGANEKLFF. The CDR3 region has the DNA TGTGCCAGCAGTGCTACACAGGGGGCTAATGAAAAACTGTTTTTT.

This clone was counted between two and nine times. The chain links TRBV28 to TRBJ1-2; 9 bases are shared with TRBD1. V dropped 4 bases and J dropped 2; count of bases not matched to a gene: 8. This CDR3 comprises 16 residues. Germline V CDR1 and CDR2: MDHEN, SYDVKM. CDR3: CASSSNPGTGNYGYTF. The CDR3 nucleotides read TGTGCCAGCAGTTCTAACCCCGGGACAGGGAACTATGGCTACACCTTC.

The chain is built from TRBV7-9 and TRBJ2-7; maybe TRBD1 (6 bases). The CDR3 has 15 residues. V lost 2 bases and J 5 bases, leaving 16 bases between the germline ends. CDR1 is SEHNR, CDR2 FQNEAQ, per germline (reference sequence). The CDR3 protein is CASSLSGQGTDEQYF. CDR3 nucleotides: TGTGCCAGCAGCTTAAGCGGCCAGGGGACCGACGAGCAGTACTTC.

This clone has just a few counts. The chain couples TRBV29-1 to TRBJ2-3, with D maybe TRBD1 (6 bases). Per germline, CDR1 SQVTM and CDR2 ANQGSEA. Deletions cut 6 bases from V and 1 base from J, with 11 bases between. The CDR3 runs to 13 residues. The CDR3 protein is CSVAKGGTDTQYF. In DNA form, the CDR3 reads TGCAGCGTCGCAAAGGGGGGCACAGATACGCAGTATTTT.

In DNA form, the CDR3 reads TGTGCCACTGAGCAGGATGGGGCCAACGTCCTGACTTTC. This codes for CATEQDGANVLTF. V and J are TRBV19 and TRBJ2-6; D not resolved. CDR3 length: 13 residues. V lost 10 bases and J 3 bases, leaving 10 bases between the germline ends. Germline loops: CDR1 LNHDA, CDR2 SQIVND (reference sequence).

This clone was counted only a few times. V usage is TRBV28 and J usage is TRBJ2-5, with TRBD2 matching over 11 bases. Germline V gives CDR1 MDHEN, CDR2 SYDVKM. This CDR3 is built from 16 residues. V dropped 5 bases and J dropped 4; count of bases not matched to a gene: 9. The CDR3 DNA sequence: TGTGCCAGCAGTAGCCCTAGCGGGAGGCCACGAGAGACCCAGTACTTC. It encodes CASSSPSGRPRETQYF.

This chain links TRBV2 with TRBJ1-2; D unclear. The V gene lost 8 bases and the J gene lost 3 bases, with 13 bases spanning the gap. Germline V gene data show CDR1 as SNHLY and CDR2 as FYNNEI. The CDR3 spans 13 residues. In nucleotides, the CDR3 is TGTGCCAGCGGCGGGGAGGGATACTATGGCTACACCTTC. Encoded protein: CASGGEGYYGYTF.

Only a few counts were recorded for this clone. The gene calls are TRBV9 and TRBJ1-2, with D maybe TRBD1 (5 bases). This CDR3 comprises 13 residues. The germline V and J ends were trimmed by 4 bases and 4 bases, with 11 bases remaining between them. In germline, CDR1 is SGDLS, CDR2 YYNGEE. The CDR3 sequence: CASSREGSYGYTF. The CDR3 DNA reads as TGTGCCAGCAGCCGGGAGGGGTCCTATGGCTACACCTTC.

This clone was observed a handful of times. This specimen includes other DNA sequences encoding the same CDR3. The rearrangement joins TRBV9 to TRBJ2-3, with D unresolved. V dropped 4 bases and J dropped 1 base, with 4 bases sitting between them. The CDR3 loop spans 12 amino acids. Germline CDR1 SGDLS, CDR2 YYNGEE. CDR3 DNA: TGTGCCAGCAGCCCAGGCACAGATACGCAGTATTTT. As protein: CASSPGTDTQYF.

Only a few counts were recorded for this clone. CDR3 bases: TGTGCCAGTAGCAGGGGTACCAAAAACATTCAGTACTTC. Translated: CASSRGTKNIQYF. The chain uses TRBV2 and TRBJ2-4, with D possibly matching TRBD1 (6 bases). V was trimmed by 9 bases and J by 2 bases, leaving 11 bases between them. The CDR3 consists of 13 residues. Germline values: CDR1 SNHLY, CDR2 FYNNEI.

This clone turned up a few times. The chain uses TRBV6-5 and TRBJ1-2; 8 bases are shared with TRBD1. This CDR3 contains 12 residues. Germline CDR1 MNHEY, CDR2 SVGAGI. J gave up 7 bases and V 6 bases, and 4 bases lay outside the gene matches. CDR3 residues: CASRDRGGGYTF. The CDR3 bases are TGTGCCAGCAGAGACAGGGGTGGTGGCTACACCTTC.

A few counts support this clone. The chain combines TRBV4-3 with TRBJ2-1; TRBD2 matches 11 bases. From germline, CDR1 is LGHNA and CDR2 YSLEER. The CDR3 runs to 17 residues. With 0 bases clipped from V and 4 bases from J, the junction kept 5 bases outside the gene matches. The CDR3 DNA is TGCGCCAGCAGCCAAGATTTAGCGGGAGGGTTGTACAATGAGCAGTTCTTC. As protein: CASSQDLAGGLYNEQFF.

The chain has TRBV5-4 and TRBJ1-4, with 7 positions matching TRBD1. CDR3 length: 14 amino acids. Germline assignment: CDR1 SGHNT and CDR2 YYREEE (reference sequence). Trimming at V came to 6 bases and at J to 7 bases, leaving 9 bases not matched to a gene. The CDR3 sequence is CASTRQGSGEKLFF. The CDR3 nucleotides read TGTGCCAGCACGAGACAGGGATCAGGTGAAAAACTGTTTTTT.

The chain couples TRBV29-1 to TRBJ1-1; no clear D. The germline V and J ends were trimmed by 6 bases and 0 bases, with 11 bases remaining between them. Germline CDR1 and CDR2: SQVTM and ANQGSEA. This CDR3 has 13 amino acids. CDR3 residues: CSVQGLMNTEAFF. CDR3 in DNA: TGCAGCGTGCAAGGACTCATGAACACTGAAGCTTTCTTT.

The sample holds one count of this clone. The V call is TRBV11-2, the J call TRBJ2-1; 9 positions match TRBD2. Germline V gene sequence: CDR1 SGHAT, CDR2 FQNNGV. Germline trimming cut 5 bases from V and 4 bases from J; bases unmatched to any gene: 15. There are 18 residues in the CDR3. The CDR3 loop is CASSPYRPSSGAYNEQFF. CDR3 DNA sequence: TGTGCCAGCAGCCCCTACCGGCCTTCTAGCGGGGCATACAATGAGCAGTTCTTC.

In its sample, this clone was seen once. CDR3: CASSHETGANYGYTF. The CDR3 nucleotides read TGCGCCAGCAGCCACGAAACAGGAGCTAACTATGGCTACACCTTC. The rearrangement joins TRBV4-1 to TRBJ1-2; weak D call: TRBD1 (5 bases). Germline CDR1 is MGHRA and CDR2 is YSYEKL. The CDR3 is 15 residues long. V lost 3 bases and J lost 0, with 11 bases in between.

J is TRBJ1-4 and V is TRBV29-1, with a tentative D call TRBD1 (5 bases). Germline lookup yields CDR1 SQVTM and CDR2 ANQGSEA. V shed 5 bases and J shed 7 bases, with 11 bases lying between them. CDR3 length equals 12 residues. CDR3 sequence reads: CSVWGGAEKLFF. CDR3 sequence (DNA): TGCAGCGTTTGGGGAGGGGCTGAAAAACTGTTTTTT.

CDR3 sequence: CAWSVRGGNTEAFF. The CDR3 nucleotides read TGTGCCTGGAGTGTACGGGGGGGGAACACTGAAGCTTTCTTT. V and J are TRBV30 and TRBJ1-1, with a tentative D call TRBD1 (5 bases). The V and J ends lost 0 bases and 1 base respectively, with 9 bases between them. Per the germline V gene, CDR1 is GTSNPN and CDR2 is SVGIG (reference sequence). The CDR3 covers 14 residues.

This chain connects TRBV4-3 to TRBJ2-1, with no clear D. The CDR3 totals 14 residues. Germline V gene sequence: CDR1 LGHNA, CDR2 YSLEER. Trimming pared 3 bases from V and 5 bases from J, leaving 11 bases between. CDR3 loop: CASSQIDSHNEQFF. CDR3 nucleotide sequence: TGCGCCAGCAGCCAGATTGACTCTCACAATGAGCAGTTCTTC.